Below are 21 T cell receptor beta chains sequenced from a single sample in a study of blood T cell repertoires in COVID-19. Produced via immunoSEQ multiplex PCR; TCRdb's table is partial and in-frame only. The sample records 40,000 to 60,000 clones, more than 85% being singletons. The material sequenced was peripheral blood. Source of these receptors: a man aged 40-49 years with active COVID-19.

The chain is built from TRBV19 and TRBJ1-1; possible D gene TRBD1, 5 bases. The V gene lost 1 base and the J gene lost 13 bases, with 10 bases spanning the gap. CDR1 is LNHDA and CDR2 is SQIVND in the germline V gene (reference sequence). The CDR3 consists of 11 residues. This chain's CDR3 is CASSIGAGGFF. CDR3 sequence (DNA): TGTGCCAGTAGTATAGGGGCCGGGGGTTTCTTT.

The chain uses TRBV2 and TRBJ1-5, with 7 nucleotides matching TRBD1. The CDR3 has 15 residues. V was pared by 0 bases and J by 6 bases, with 5 bases of the junction left unmatched. Germline V gene lookup returns CDR1 SNHLY and CDR2 FYNNEI. The CDR3 protein is CASSEAKGAGQPQHF. In DNA, the CDR3 is TGTGCCAGCAGTGAAGCGAAGGGGGCCGGTCAGCCCCAGCATTTT.

This chain connects TRBV6-5 to TRBJ2-3; 9 bases map to TRBD1. Trimming cost V 6 bases and J 8 bases; bases outside gene matches: 12. CDR3 length equals 15 residues. The germline gives CDR1 MNHEY, CDR2 SVGAGI. Here the CDR3 DNA reads TGTGCCAGCAGCCGGGGACAGGGAACAGGGGGTACGCAGTATTTT. It is translated as CASSRGQGTGGTQYF.

The chain uses TRBV19 and TRBJ1-1; unclear D gene. CDR1 and CDR2 from the germline V gene are LNHDA and SQIVND (reference sequence). Trimming took 9 bases from V and 1 from J, leaving 6 bases between them. This CDR3 is built from 11 residues. DNA of the CDR3: TGTGCCAGCGGAGGGAACACTGAAGCTTTCTTT. It translates to CASGGNTEAFF.

The chain recombines TRBV10-3 with TRBJ1-1, with 7 bases fitting TRBD1. There are 13 residues in the CDR3. Germline trimming cut 3 bases from V and 5 bases from J; bases unmatched to any gene: 3. The V gene's germline CDR1 is ENHRY and CDR2 SYGVKD. The CDR3 DNA follows: TGTGCCATCAGTGACGACAGGGCGACTGAAGCTTTCTTT. This sequence encodes CAISDDRATEAFF.

The chain couples TRBV3-1 (or the pseudogene TRBV3-2) to TRBJ2-3; 14 bases match TRBD2. V trimming: 1 base; J trimming: 5 bases; junction bases outside the gene matches: 8. Per germline, CDR1 LGHDT and CDR2 YNNKEL (reference sequence). The CDR3 has 18 amino acids. CDR3 sequence reads: CASSQVGTSGSLEDTQYF. The CDR3 bases are TGTGCCAGCAGCCAAGTAGGGACTAGCGGGAGTCTGGAAGATACGCAGTATTTT.

This chain joins TRBV14 and TRBJ2-5, with D perhaps matching TRBD2 (5 bases). The CDR3 sequence is 17 residues long. V lost 4 bases to trimming and J lost 4 bases, with 22 bases between them. Per the germline V gene, CDR1 is SGHDN and CDR2 is FVKESK. CDR3 in DNA: TGTGCCAGCAGCCCCCTTATTAGAGACCACCGGGGAGAGACCCAGTACTTC. This gives the protein CASSPLIRDHRGETQYF.

This clone was observed a single time. This rearrangement joins TRBV19 to TRBJ2-7; tentatively, D is TRBD2 (5 bases). V was trimmed by 3 bases and J by 2 bases, leaving 14 bases between them. CDR3 length equals 15 residues. Germline V gene lookup returns CDR1 LNHDA and CDR2 SQIVND (reference sequence). Written as DNA, the CDR3 is TGTGCCAGTAGTATTAGCAGGACTTACCCCTACGAGCAGTACTTC. It encodes CASSISRTYPYEQYF.

The genes are TRBV18 and TRBJ1-2, with 12 positions matching TRBD1. CDR1 is KGHSH, CDR2 LQKENI, per germline. J lost 7 bases, V lost 5 bases, and 8 bases had no gene match. The CDR3 is 15 amino acids. CDR3 in DNA: TGTGCCAGCTCATCTGCCGGGACAGGGGGCGCTGGCTACACCTTC. Amino acid sequence: CASSSAGTGGAGYTF.

This chain uses TRBV19 with TRBJ1-5, with 9 bases identical to TRBD1. Trimming at V came to 5 bases and at J to 5 bases, leaving 4 bases not matched to a gene. CDR3 size: 14 residues. CDR1 is LNHDA and CDR2 is SQIVND in the germline V gene (reference sequence). The CDR3 region has the DNA TGTGCCAGTAGTCAACAGGGGGCTGATCAGCCCCAGCATTTT. Translated: CASSQQGADQPQHF.

The J gene is TRBJ1-2, the V gene TRBV18; perhaps TRBD1 as D (5 bases). V lost 3 bases to trimming and J lost 3 bases, with 17 bases between them. Germline CDR1 KGHSH, CDR2 LQKENI. CDR3 length equals 16 residues. CDR3 nucleotides: TGTGCCAGCTCACCTCGAGTAAGGGGCCAGGACTATGGCTACACCTTC. Translating it yields CASSPRVRGQDYGYTF.

V usage is TRBV6-5 and J usage is TRBJ2-3, with 10 bases matching TRBD2. Germline V gives CDR1 MNHEY, CDR2 SVGAGI. The CDR3 is made up of 15 amino acids. V was clipped by 6 bases and J by 2 bases; unmatched bases: 5. CDR3 nucleotides: TGTGCCAGCAGGAGGGGACTAGCGTACACAGATACGCAGTATTTT. Protein: CASRRGLAYTDTQYF.

The chain combines TRBV27 with TRBJ2-2; tentative D call: TRBD2 (6 bases). Trimming left V 3 bases short and J 4 bases short, with 12 bases between. Germline V lookup: CDR1 MNHEY, CDR2 SMNVEV (reference sequence). The CDR3 runs 15 residues. The DNA for the CDR3 is TGTGCCAGCAGTTTCTTCGGGGGAGCCACCGGGGAGCTGTTTTTT. Amino acid sequence: CASSFFGGATGELFF.

The rearrangement links TRBV13 to TRBJ2-7, with 10 bases fitting TRBD1. Germline V gene sequence: CDR1 PRHDT, CDR2 FYEKMQ (reference sequence). Trimming at V came to 4 bases and at J to 3 bases, leaving 6 bases not matched to a gene. This CDR3 is built from 15 residues. This CDR3 reads CASSWTGTGDYEQYF. As DNA, the CDR3 is TGTGCCAGCAGCTGGACCGGGACAGGGGACTACGAGCAGTACTTC.

This chain uses TRBV21-1 with TRBJ2-3; the table gives TRBD2 as D, unverified against the DNA. TRBV21-1 is described as a pseudogene. The length of the CDR3 is 16 residues. The chain's CDR3 is CASSWGKVGGPDTQYF. CDR3 coding DNA: TGTGCCAGCAGCTGGGGGAAGGTGGGAGGGCCAGATACGCAGTATTTT.

The chain recombines TRBV5-1 with TRBJ1-1; maybe TRBD1 (6 bases). The CDR3 is 15 amino acids. The germline CDR1 and CDR2 sequences are SGHRS and YFSETQ. V was trimmed by 4 bases and J by 5 bases, leaving 18 bases between them. CDR3 in DNA: TGCGCCAGCAGCATTGGCTCGGGGAGGGGGACTGAAGCTTTCTTT. Translating gives CASSIGSGRGTEAFF.

The chain uses TRBV28 and TRBJ1-2; D gene ambiguous. The CDR3 contains 15 residues. Germline V CDR1 and CDR2: MDHEN, SYDVKM. Trimming removed 0 bases at V and 0 bases at J, with 8 bases between. DNA for the CDR3: TGTGCCAGCAGTTTATGGGCGGAGACTAACTATGGCTACACCTTC. Its protein product is CASSLWAETNYGYTF.

The V gene is TRBV6-5, the J gene TRBJ1-1; weak D call: TRBD1 (5 bases). V shed 6 bases and J shed 6 bases, with 17 bases lying between them. The CDR3 contains 14 residues. Germline CDR1 and CDR2: MNHEY and SVGAGI. CDR3 in amino acids: CASSPARGGAEAFF. The CDR3 bases are TGTGCCAGCAGCCCCGCCCGGGGGGGGGCTGAAGCTTTCTTT.

This chain links TRBV10-3 with TRBJ1-1, with D possibly being TRBD1 (5 bases). The germline V gene has CDR1 ENHRY and CDR2 SYGVKD. V gave up 0 bases and J gave up 3 bases, with 11 bases separating them. The CDR3 extends over 15 amino acids. In nucleotides, the CDR3 is TGTGCCATCAGTGAGTCGTGGGGCGGGGACACTGAAGCTTTCTTT. Residues: CAISESWGGDTEAFF.

The J gene is TRBJ2-6, the V gene TRBV28, with 14 positions matching TRBD2. Looked up from germline, CDR1 is MDHEN and CDR2 is SYDVKM. The CDR3 extends over 20 amino acids. With V trimmed by 5 bases and J by 4 bases, 13 bases remained unmatched. In DNA form, the CDR3 reads TGTGCCAGCAGTCCATGGACTAGCGGGAGGTCCCCGGGGGGGGCCAACGTCCTGACTTTC. Its translation: CASSPWTSGRSPGGANVLTF.

The chain carries TRBV11-3 and TRBJ1-6; D is unresolved. This CDR3 is built from 12 residues. V lost 1 base and J 8 bases, leaving 3 bases between the germline ends. CDR1 is SGHNT, CDR2 YENEEA, per germline. CDR3 coding DNA: TGTGCCAGCAGCTTAGGCGATTCACCCCTCCACTTT. It encodes CASSLGDSPLHF. Combining the CDR3 with reference TRBV11-3 and TRBJ1-6 gives the whole variable domain EAGVVQSPRYKIIEKKQPVAFWCNPISGHNTLYWYLQNLGQGPELLIRYENEEAVDDSQLPKDRFSAERLKGVDSTLKIQPAELGDSAVYLCASSLGDSPLHFGNGTRLTVT.